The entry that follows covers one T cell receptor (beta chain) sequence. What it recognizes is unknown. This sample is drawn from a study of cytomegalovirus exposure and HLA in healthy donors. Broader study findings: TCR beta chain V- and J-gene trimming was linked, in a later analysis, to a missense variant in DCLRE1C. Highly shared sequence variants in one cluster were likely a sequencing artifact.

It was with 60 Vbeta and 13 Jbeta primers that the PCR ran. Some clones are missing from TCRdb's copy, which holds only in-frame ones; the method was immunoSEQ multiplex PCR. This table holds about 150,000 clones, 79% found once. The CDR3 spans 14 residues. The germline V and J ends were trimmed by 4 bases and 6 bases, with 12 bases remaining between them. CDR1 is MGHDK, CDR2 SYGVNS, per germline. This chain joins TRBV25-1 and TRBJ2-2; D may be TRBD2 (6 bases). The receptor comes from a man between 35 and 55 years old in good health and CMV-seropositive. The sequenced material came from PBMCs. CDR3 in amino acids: CASSGRLVSGELFF. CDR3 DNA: TGTGCCAGCAGTGGGAGACTAGTTTCCGGGGAGCTGTTTTTT.